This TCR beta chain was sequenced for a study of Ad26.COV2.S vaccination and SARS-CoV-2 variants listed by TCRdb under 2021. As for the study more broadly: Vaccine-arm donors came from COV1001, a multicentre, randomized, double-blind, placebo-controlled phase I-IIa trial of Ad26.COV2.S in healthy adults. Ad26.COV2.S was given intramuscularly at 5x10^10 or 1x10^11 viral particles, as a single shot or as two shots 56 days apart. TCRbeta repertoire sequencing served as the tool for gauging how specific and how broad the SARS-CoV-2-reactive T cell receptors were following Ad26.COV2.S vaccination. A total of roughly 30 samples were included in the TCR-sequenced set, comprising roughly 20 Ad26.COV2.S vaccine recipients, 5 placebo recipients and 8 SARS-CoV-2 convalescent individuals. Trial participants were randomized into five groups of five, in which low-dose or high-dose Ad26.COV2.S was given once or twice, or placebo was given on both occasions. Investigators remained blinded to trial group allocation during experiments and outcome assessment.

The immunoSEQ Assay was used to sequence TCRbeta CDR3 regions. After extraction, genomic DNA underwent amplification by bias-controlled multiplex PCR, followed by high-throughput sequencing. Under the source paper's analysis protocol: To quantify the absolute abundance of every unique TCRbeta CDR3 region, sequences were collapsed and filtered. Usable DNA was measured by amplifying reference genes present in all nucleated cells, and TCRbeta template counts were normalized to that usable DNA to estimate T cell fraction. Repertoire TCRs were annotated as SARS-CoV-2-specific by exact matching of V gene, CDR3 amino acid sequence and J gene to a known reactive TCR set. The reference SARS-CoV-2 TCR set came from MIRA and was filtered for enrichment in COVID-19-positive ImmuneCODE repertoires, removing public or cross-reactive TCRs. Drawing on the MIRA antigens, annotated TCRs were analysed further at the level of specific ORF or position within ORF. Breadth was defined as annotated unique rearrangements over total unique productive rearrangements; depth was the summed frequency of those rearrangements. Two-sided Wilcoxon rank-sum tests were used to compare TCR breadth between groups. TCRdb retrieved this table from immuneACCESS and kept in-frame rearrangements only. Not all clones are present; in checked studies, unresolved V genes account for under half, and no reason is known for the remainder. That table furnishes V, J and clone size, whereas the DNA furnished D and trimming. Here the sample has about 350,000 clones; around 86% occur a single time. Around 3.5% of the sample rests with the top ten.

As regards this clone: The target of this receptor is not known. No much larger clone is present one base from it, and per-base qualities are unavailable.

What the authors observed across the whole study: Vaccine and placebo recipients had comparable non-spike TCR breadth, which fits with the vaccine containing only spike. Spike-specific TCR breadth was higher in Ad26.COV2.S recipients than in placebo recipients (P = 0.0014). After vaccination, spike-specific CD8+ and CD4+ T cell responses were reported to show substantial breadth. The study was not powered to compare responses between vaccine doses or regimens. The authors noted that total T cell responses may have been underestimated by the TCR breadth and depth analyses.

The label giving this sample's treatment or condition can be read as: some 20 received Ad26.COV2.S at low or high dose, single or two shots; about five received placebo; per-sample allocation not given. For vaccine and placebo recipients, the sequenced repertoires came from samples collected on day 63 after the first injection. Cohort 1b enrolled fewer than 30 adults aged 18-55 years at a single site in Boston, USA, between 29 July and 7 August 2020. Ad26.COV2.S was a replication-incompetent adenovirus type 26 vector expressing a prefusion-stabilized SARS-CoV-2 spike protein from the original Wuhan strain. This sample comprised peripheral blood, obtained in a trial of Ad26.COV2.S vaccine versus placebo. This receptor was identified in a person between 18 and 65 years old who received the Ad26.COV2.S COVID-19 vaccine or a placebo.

The DNA sequence follows: TGTGCCAGCACCCGGTCGGGGCAGCCCCAGCATTTT. This sequence encodes CASTRSGQPQHF. The chain is assembled from TRBV12-3 or TRBV12-4 and TRBJ1-5, with the D gene call left open. The CDR3 numbers 12 residues from cysteine through phenylalanine. Here the CDR3 DNA is all that survives: 36 bases in frame from base 1. Relative to germline, V is 7 bases shorter and J is 7 bases shorter, with 11 bases between their ends.